Sequencing of this TCR beta chain was carried out in a study of blood T cell repertoires in COVID-19. Losses at the gene ends were 3 bases for V and 0 bases for J; bases not matched to a gene: 3. The CDR3 has 16 amino acids. Germline lookup yields CDR1 MGHDK and CDR2 SYGVNS. The protocol was immunoSEQ multiplex PCR, while the TCRdb copy is restricted to in-frame clones and leaves out a portion. The sample has about 200,000 clones, more than 80% seen once. The sample consisted of peripheral blood. V usage is TRBV25-1 and J usage is TRBJ2-2, with 8 bases matching TRBD2. The receptor comes from a man aged 45-65 years with acute or convalescent COVID-19. The CDR3 nucleotides read TGTGCCAGCAGTGACCTTAGCGGGACGAACACCGGGGAGCTGTTTTTT. It is translated as CASSDLSGTNTGELFF.